These 2 T cell receptor beta chains share one sample of origin, sequenced in a study of blood T cell repertoires in COVID-19 (dated by TCRdb to the early 2020s). The protocol used for the library was the immunoSEQ multiplex PCR assay. TCRdb limited this immuneACCESS table to in-frame rearrangements with V and J called. A share of clones is missing; checked studies link under half to unresolved V genes, and the rest is unexplained. Recorded for this sample are 200,000 to 250,000 clones; roughly 85% of them occurred a single time. The biggest ten clones account for around 3.5% of the sample. The sample taken for sequencing was peripheral blood. All receptors come from a woman aged 80 or over with acute or convalescent COVID-19.

The J gene is TRBJ1-2, the V gene TRBV6-5, with D unclear. The V end lost 0 bases, the J end lost 4 bases, and 15 bases lay between the germline ends. Germline assignment: CDR1 MNHEY and CDR2 SVGAGI. The CDR3 has 16 amino acids. The DNA of the CDR3 is TGTGCCAGCAGTTACTCACCCGCTCCGGAGGGCTATGGCTACACCTTC. The encoded protein is CASSYSPAPEGYGYTF.

This chain uses TRBV5-1 with TRBJ2-1; 10 bases are a match to TRBD1. There are 15 residues in the CDR3. Losses at the gene ends were 5 bases for V and 7 bases for J; bases not matched to a gene: 9. The germline V gene has CDR1 SGHRS and CDR2 YFSETQ. CDR3 sequence reads: CASSSGQGVRNEQFF. CDR3 nucleotide sequence: TGCGCCAGCAGTTCTGGACAGGGGGTAAGGAATGAGCAGTTCTTC.